Shown below are 18 T cell receptor beta chains from a single sample sequenced in a study of beta chain features in type 1 diabetes (dated by TCRdb to 2016 to 2019). Library generation was performed with the immunoSEQ multiplex PCR assay. The entire amount of isolated RNA was reverse transcribed using the High Capacity cDNA Reverse Transcription Kit, so the sequenced TCRB transcripts were expressed ones. In its TCRdb copy, this immuneACCESS table keeps in-frame sequences only and misses some clones. Where compared with another copy, unresolved V genes explain less than half of these, and the others have no known cause. This sample gives around 430,000 clones in total; roughly 31% of them show up just once. The ten largest clones take up around 0.065% of the sample. The sequencing input was naive CD4+ T cells from blood. In the paper's terms, the cell subset or site label means: true naive CD4+ T cells. The source is a man younger than 30 in good health.

The chain couples TRBV10-3 to TRBJ2-7, with TRBD1 matching over 7 bases. The germline V gene has CDR1 ENHRY and CDR2 SYGVKD. V shed 0 bases and J 4 bases; nucleotides not matched to a gene: 9. This CDR3 is 16 amino acids long. The chain's CDR3 is CAISESRGPRAYEQYF. CDR3 nucleotides: TGTGCCATCAGTGAGTCAAGGGGGCCGAGGGCATACGAGCAGTACTTC.

This clone was recorded a few times. The V gene is TRBV29-1, the J gene TRBJ2-3; D is unclear. Trimming removed 7 bases from V and 3 bases from J, with 8 bases in between. This CDR3 contains 11 residues. Germline CDR1 is SQVTM and CDR2 is ANQGSEA. CDR3 amino acids: CSGMGTDTQYF. CDR3 coding DNA: TGCAGCGGGATGGGTACAGATACGCAGTATTTT.

This clone has a handful of counts. The chain recombines TRBV29-1 with TRBJ2-5; D perhaps matches TRBD1 (5 bases). CDR3 size: 12 residues. V lost 5 bases and J lost 1, with 8 bases in between. CDR1 SQVTM and CDR2 ANQGSEA come from the germline V gene. CDR3 nucleotides: TGCAGCGTTTTGACAGTCCAAGAGACCCAGTACTTC. Its protein is CSVLTVQETQYF.

The V call is TRBV6-1, the J call TRBJ2-3; no clear D gene. The germline V and J ends were trimmed by 4 bases and 4 bases, with 6 bases remaining between them. Looked up from germline, CDR1 is MNHNS and CDR2 is SASEGT. The CDR3 sequence is 12 residues long. CDR3 amino acids: CASSGPADTQYF. The CDR3, as DNA: TGTGCCAGCAGTGGACCCGCAGATACGCAGTATTTT.

The V and J genes are TRBV16 and TRBJ1-2; D unresolved. The length of the CDR3 is 13 residues. Looked up from germline, CDR1 is KGHSY and CDR2 is FQNENV. Trimming pared 2 bases from V and 7 bases from J, leaving 11 bases between. This CDR3 reads CASSQLRRIGYTF. In nucleotides, the CDR3 is TGTGCCAGCAGCCAACTCCGGCGGATTGGCTACACCTTC.

V is TRBV28 and J is TRBJ2-7; 12 positions match TRBD2. The V gene end was trimmed by 3 bases and the J gene end by 2 bases; junction bases not matched to a gene: 8. The CDR3 contains 17 residues. Per the germline V gene, CDR1 is MDHEN and CDR2 is SYDVKM. The CDR3: CASSLPTSGRFTYEQYF. DNA for the CDR3: TGTGCCAGCAGTTTGCCCACTAGCGGGAGGTTTACCTACGAGCAGTACTTC.

In its sample, this clone was seen once. V and J are TRBV30 and TRBJ2-5; 7 nucleotides agree with TRBD1. The CDR3 loop spans 13 amino acids. Trimming at V came to 0 bases and at J to 7 bases, leaving 5 bases not matched to a gene. The germline V gene encodes CDR1 GTSNPN and CDR2 SVGIG (reference sequence). CDR3 region: CAWSVRQGGTQYF. The CDR3 region has the DNA TGTGCCTGGAGTGTAAGACAGGGTGGGACCCAGTACTTC.

The gene calls are TRBV6-5 and TRBJ2-1; TRBD2 matches 7 bases. Germline trimming cut 2 bases from V and 0 bases from J; bases unmatched to any gene: 1. The CDR3 sequence is 15 residues long. Germline V gene lookup returns CDR1 MNHEY and CDR2 SVGAGI. The CDR3 region is CASSYRGSSYNEQFF. DNA of the CDR3: TGTGCCAGCAGTTACCGCGGGAGCTCCTACAATGAGCAGTTCTTC.

This clone was observed a few times. J is TRBJ2-3 and V is TRBV30, with 11 nucleotides matching TRBD2. Germline V gene sequence: CDR1 GTSNPN, CDR2 SVGIG (reference sequence). The CDR3 is 15 residues long. With V trimmed by 4 bases and J by 3 bases, 6 bases remained unmatched. Written as DNA, the CDR3 is TGTGCCTGGAAATTAGCGGGAGGGCCGACAGATACGCAGTATTTT. This sequence encodes CAWKLAGGPTDTQYF.

This sequence joins TRBV28 and TRBJ1-5, with 9 nucleotides matching TRBD1. The trim removed 6 bases at V and 2 bases at J, leaving 8 bases unmatched. This CDR3 is built from 16 residues. The germline V gene has CDR1 MDHEN and CDR2 SYDVKM. CDR3 sequence: CASRTGQGGGNQPQHF. In nucleotides, the CDR3 is TGTGCCAGCAGGACGGGACAGGGCGGGGGCAATCAGCCCCAGCATTTT. The full variable domain, its missing parts supplied by reference TRBV28 and TRBJ1-5, is DVKVTQSSRYLVKRTGEKVFLECVQDMDHENMFWYRQDPGLGLRLIYFSYDVKMKEKGDIPEGYSVSREKKERFSLILESASTNQTSMYLCASRTGQGGGNQPQHFGDGTRLSIL.

V and J are TRBV5-1 and TRBJ2-6; no firm D call. The CDR3 is 15 residues long. V was trimmed by 2 bases and J by 2 bases, leaving 8 bases between them. From germline, CDR1 is SGHRS and CDR2 YFSETQ. CDR3 loop: CASSLDTAGANVLTF. In DNA, the CDR3 is TGCGCCAGCAGCTTAGACACAGCTGGGGCCAACGTCCTGACTTTC.

The chain joins TRBV4-3 to TRBJ1-2, with TRBD1 identical over 7 bases. The CDR3 extends over 15 amino acids. V was pared by 4 bases and J by 2 bases, with 7 bases of the junction left unmatched. Germline lookup yields CDR1 LGHNA and CDR2 YSLEER. CDR3 sequence: CASSLQTGTNYGYTF. The DNA for the CDR3 is TGCGCCAGCAGCCTCCAGACAGGGACCAACTATGGCTACACCTTC.

The V gene is TRBV7-9, the J gene TRBJ1-1; D is perhaps TRBD1 (5 bases). The germline CDR1 and CDR2 sequences are SEHNR and FQNEAQ (reference sequence). V shed 5 bases and J shed 6 bases, with 16 bases lying between them. This CDR3 spans 14 amino acids. CDR3: CASSRDWGRAEAFF. The CDR3 coding sequence is TGTGCCAGCAGCCGGGATTGGGGCCGAGCTGAAGCTTTCTTT.

The chain uses TRBV27 and TRBJ1-2; 7 bases fit TRBD1. With V trimmed by 4 bases and J by 4 bases, 3 bases remained unmatched. CDR3 size: 13 residues. Germline V gene sequence: CDR1 MNHEY, CDR2 SMNVEV (reference sequence). CDR3 protein: CASSSQGVYGYTF. CDR3 coding DNA: TGTGCCAGCAGTTCTCAGGGGGTCTATGGCTACACCTTC.

This clone has only a few counts. The gene calls are TRBV6-5 and TRBJ2-5; D may be TRBD1 (5 bases). The V gene lost 6 bases and the J gene lost 0 bases, with 14 bases spanning the gap. The CDR3 contains 15 residues. Germline V gene data show CDR1 as MNHEY and CDR2 as SVGAGI. The CDR3 reads CASSHFPGYQETQYF. The DNA of the CDR3 is TGTGCCAGCAGCCATTTTCCAGGGTACCAAGAGACCCAGTACTTC.

This clone was detected only a few times. The chain links TRBV30 to TRBJ1-1, with a weak D call TRBD1 (5 bases). CDR3 length equals 15 residues. Trimming shortened V by 0 bases and J by 3 bases, and 14 bases separated the two germline ends. Germline lookup yields CDR1 GTSNPN and CDR2 SVGIG (reference sequence). CDR3 residues: CAWSVRVGAHTEAFF. The CDR3 DNA reads TGTGCCTGGAGTGTACGGGTAGGGGCTCACACTGAAGCTTTCTTT.

About this clone: One junction end disagrees with the germline gene, perhaps due to a read error. The chain recombines TRBV2 with TRBJ1-1; D is unresolved. CDR3 size: 11 residues. Germline CDR1 and CDR2: SNHLY and FYNNEI. The DNA for the CDR3 is TGTGCCAGCAGTGAGCGGGTGAAGGGTCTCTTT. Its protein is CASSERVKGLF.

The CDR3 protein is CASSHRHGGANVLTF. Written as DNA, the CDR3 is TGTGCCAGCAGCCACCGACACGGAGGGGCCAACGTCCTGACTTTC. The chain is built from TRBV14 and TRBJ2-6; D is uncertain. From germline, CDR1 is SGHDN and CDR2 FVKESK. Deletions cut 3 bases from V and 4 bases from J, with 10 bases between. CDR3 size: 15 residues. The full variable domain, completed using reference TRBV14 and TRBJ2-6, is EAGVTQFPSHSVIEKGQTVTLRCDPISGHDNLYWYRRVMGKEIKFLLHFVKESKQDESGMPNNRFLAERTGGTYSTLKVQPAELEDSGVYFCASSHRHGGANVLTFGAGSRLTVL.